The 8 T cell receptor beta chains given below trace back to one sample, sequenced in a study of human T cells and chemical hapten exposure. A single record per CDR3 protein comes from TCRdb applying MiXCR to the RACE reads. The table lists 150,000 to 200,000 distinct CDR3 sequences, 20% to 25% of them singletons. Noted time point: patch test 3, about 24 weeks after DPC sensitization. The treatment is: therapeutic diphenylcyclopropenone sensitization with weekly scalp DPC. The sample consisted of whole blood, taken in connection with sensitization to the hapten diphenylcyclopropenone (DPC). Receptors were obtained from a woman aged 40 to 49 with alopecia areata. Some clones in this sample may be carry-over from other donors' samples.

The CDR3: CASSLESGLAKGEQYF. Written as DNA, the CDR3 is TGTGCCAGCAGTTTGGAGAGCGGACTAGCGAAGGGCGAGCAGTACTTC. V and J are TRBV6-5 and TRBJ2-7, with 9 bases lining up with TRBD2. Trimming removed 4 bases from V and 6 bases from J; junction bases left unmatched: 13. Germline V gene sequence: CDR1 MNHEY, CDR2 SVGAGI. This CDR3 spans 16 amino acids.

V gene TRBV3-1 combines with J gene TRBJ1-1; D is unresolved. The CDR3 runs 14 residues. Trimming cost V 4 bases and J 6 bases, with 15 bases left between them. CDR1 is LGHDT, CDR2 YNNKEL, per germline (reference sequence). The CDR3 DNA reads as TGTGCCAGCAGCCGGTACGCAGGAGACGCTGAAGCTTTCTTT. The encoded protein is CASSRYAGDAEAFF. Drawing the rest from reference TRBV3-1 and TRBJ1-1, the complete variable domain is DTAVSQTPKYLVTQMGNDKSIKCEQNLGHDTMYWYKQDSKKFLKIMFSYNNKELIINETVPNRFSPKSPDKAHLNLHINSLELGDSAVYFCASSRYAGDAEAFFGQGTRLTVV.

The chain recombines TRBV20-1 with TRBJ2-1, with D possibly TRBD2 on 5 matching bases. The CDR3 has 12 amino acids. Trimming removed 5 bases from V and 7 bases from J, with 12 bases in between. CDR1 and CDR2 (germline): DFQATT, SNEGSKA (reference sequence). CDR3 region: CSAPSPGNEQFF. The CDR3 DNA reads TGCAGTGCTCCCTCCCCGGGGAATGAGCAGTTCTTC.

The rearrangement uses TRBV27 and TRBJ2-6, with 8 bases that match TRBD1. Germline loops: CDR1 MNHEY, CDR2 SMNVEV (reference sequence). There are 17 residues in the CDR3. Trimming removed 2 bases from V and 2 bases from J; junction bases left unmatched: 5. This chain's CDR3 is CASSLSAGGAGANVLTF. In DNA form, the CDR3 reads TGTGCCAGCAGTTTAAGTGCAGGGGGCGCTGGGGCCAACGTCCTGACTTTC.

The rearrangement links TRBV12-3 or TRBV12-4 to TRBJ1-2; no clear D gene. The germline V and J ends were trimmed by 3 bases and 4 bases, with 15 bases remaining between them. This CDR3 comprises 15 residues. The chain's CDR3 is CASSLRSKFGYGYTF. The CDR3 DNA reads TGTGCCAGCAGTTTGAGGTCCAAATTCGGCTATGGCTACACCTTC.

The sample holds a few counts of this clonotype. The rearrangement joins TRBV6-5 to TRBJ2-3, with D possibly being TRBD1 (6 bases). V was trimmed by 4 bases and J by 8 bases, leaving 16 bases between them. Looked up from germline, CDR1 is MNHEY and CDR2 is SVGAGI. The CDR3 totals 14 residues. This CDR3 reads CASSSAQGLGTQYF. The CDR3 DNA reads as TGTGCCAGCAGTTCTGCGCAGGGGCTAGGTACGCAGTATTTT.

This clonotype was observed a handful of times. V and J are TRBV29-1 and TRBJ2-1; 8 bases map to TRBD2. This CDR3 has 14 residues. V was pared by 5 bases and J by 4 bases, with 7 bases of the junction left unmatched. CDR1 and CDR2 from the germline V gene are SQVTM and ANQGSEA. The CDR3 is CSVIGGGLYNEQFF. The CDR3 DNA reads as TGCAGCGTTATCGGGGGGGGACTTTACAATGAGCAGTTCTTC.

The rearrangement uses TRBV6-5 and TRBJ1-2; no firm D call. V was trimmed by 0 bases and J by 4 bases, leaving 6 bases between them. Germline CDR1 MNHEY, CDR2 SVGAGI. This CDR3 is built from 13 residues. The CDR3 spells CASSYSGIYGYTF. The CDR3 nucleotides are TGTGCCAGCAGTTACTCGGGGATCTATGGCTACACCTTC.